The 32 T cell receptor beta chains in this list originate from one sample, sequenced in a study of blood T cell repertoires in COVID-19. Clones were sequenced by immunoSEQ multiplex PCR, and TCRdb holds only the in-frame ones, with some missing. This sample has over 150,000 clones, with approximately 85% found just once. Sample: peripheral blood. The origin of the receptors is an elderly man with COVID-19, enrolled during active disease.

The rearrangement links TRBV10-3 to TRBJ2-7; D may be TRBD1 (6 bases). Trimming cost V 2 bases and J 0 bases, with 11 bases left between them. Germline-derived CDR1 and CDR2 are ENHRY and SYGVKD. The CDR3 totals 15 residues. The CDR3 nucleotides read TGTGCCATCAGTGAGCCGAGAGGGGGCTCCTACGAGCAGTACTTC. This codes for CAISEPRGGSYEQYF.

This clone occurred once. V gene TRBV10-3 combines with J gene TRBJ1-2; no clear D gene. Trimming shortened V by 3 bases and J by 4 bases, and 18 bases separated the two germline ends. The CDR3 sequence is 16 residues long. Germline V gene sequence: CDR1 ENHRY, CDR2 SYGVKD. The CDR3 loop is CAISDYINGLGYGYTF. CDR3 bases: TGTGCCATCAGTGATTATATAAATGGGCTGGGCTATGGCTACACCTTC.

V gene TRBV7-8 combines with J gene TRBJ2-1, with TRBD2 identical over 12 bases. The V gene's germline CDR1 is SGHVS and CDR2 FQNEAQ. This CDR3 contains 15 residues. The V gene end was trimmed by 4 bases and the J gene end by 9 bases; junction bases not matched to a gene: 7. The CDR3 nucleotides are TGTGCCAGCAGCTGGGGACTAGCGGGCGACCTTGAGCAGTTCTTC. It translates to CASSWGLAGDLEQFF.

In its sample, this clone was seen once. The chain joins TRBV9 to TRBJ1-4; TRBD1 aligns across 10 bases. The CDR3 length is 14 residues. Germline V CDR1 and CDR2: SGDLS, YYNGEE. J was trimmed by 7 bases and V by 4 bases; bases with no gene match: 4. The CDR3 DNA follows: TGTGCCAGCAGCTACGGGACAGGGGCTGAAAAACTGTTTTTT. It encodes CASSYGTGAEKLFF.

The chain has TRBV19 and TRBJ1-4; no clear D gene. The germline CDR1 and CDR2 sequences are LNHDA and SQIVND (reference sequence). This CDR3 is built from 12 residues. V shed 5 bases and J shed 4 bases, with 5 bases lying between them. The CDR3 DNA reads as TGTGCCAGTAGTTCCGGTAATGAAAAACTGTTTTTT. Translated, it gives CASSSGNEKLFF.

This chain joins TRBV11-3 and TRBJ2-1; 7 nucleotides align to TRBD1. J was trimmed by 3 bases and V by 0 bases; bases with no gene match: 2. This CDR3 spans 15 amino acids. Germline V gene lookup returns CDR1 SGHNT and CDR2 YENEEA. The CDR3: CASSLDGTDYNEQFF. The CDR3 DNA follows: TGTGCCAGCAGCTTAGACGGGACAGACTACAATGAGCAGTTCTTC.

The chain couples TRBV24-1 to TRBJ2-3; D might be TRBD2 (6 bases). In germline, CDR1 is KGHDR, CDR2 SFDVKD. V lost 4 bases, J lost 3 bases, and 16 bases lay in between. The CDR3 runs to 16 residues. The CDR3 sequence is CATSDPRAGWTDTQYF. The CDR3 region has the DNA TGTGCCACCAGTGACCCTCGGGCGGGGTGGACAGATACGCAGTATTTT.

The chain recombines TRBV21-1 with TRBJ2-1; the D call in the table, TRBD2, was not verified against the DNA. TRBV21-1 is a recognized pseudogene. The CDR3 is 16 residues long. This chain's CDR3 is CASSKVRGVGWREQFF. CDR3 in DNA: TGTGCCAGCAGCAAAGTACGGGGAGTGGGTTGGCGTGAGCAGTTCTTC.

V gene TRBV9 combines with J gene TRBJ2-3, with D perhaps TRBD2 (5 bases). V lost 4 bases, J lost 6 bases, and 9 bases lay in between. In germline, CDR1 is SGDLS, CDR2 YYNGEE. The CDR3 is 12 amino acids. The CDR3 is CASSKVADTQYF. The CDR3 DNA reads as TGTGCCAGCAGCAAAGTAGCGGATACGCAGTATTTT.

This chain uses TRBV6-6 with TRBJ2-1, with 9 bases fitting TRBD1. The CDR3 has 15 amino acids. V gave up 2 bases and J gave up 7 bases; unmatched junction bases: 6. Germline V gene lookup returns CDR1 MNHNY and CDR2 SVGAGI (reference sequence). As DNA, the CDR3 is TGTGCCAGCAGTTACGACCGGGACAGGGTGAATGAGCAGTTCTTC. This gives the protein CASSYDRDRVNEQFF.

The rearrangement uses TRBV5-6 and TRBJ1-1; 9 positions agree with TRBD1. V lost 0 bases, J lost 5 bases, and 5 bases stayed unmatched. CDR1 and CDR2 (germline): SGHDT, YYEEEE. This CDR3 is built from 15 residues. CDR3 in DNA: TGTGCCAGCAGCTTGGGGGACAGGGCGAGGACTGAAGCTTTCTTT. This gives the protein CASSLGDRARTEAFF.

The chain carries TRBV7-8 and TRBJ2-7; TRBD1 matches 8 bases. V lost 7 bases, J lost 8 bases, and 16 bases stayed unmatched. CDR1 is SGHVS, CDR2 FQNEAQ, per germline. The CDR3 spans 15 residues. In nucleotides, the CDR3 is TGTGCCAGCACTTACTCACTATTGGGGACAGGAAAGCAGTACTTC. Protein product: CASTYSLLGTGKQYF.

The CDR3 DNA sequence: TGTGCCAGCAGTGCGGCAGGGGCTCAGCCCCAGCATTTT. Translating gives CASSAAGAQPQHF. The chain couples TRBV2 to TRBJ1-5, with D possibly being TRBD1 (6 bases). V was trimmed by 4 bases and J by 6 bases, leaving 10 bases between them. This CDR3 region has 13 residues. From germline, CDR1 is SNHLY and CDR2 FYNNEI.

This clone has just a few counts. The V gene is TRBV6-5, the J gene TRBJ1-5; a weak D match, TRBD1 (6 bases). This CDR3 is 14 amino acids long. V lost 4 bases to trimming and J lost 5 bases, with 12 bases between them. Germline V gene data show CDR1 as MNHEY and CDR2 as SVGAGI. The CDR3 region has the DNA TGTGCCAGCAGTTTGTCCCAGGGGTATCAGCCCCAGCATTTT. Translation gives CASSLSQGYQPQHF.

The sample holds a few counts of this clone. The chain carries TRBV28 and TRBJ1-4, with 7 bases fitting TRBD1. The V gene end was trimmed by 4 bases and the J gene end by 3 bases; junction bases not matched to a gene: 5. From germline, CDR1 is MDHEN and CDR2 SYDVKM. This CDR3 comprises 15 residues. This CDR3 reads CASSSSGGPNEKLFF. CDR3 in DNA: TGTGCCAGCAGTTCGTCAGGGGGGCCTAATGAAAAACTGTTTTTT.

This chain links TRBV11-2 with TRBJ2-7; TRBD1 matches 8 bases. V lost 5 bases, J lost 7 bases, and 7 bases stayed unmatched. CDR3 size: 13 residues. Germline V gene sequence: CDR1 SGHAT, CDR2 FQNNGV. The CDR3 DNA follows: TGTGCCAGCAGCATCTTCAGGGGGCGAGAGCAGTACTTC. Translating it yields CASSIFRGREQYF.

The chain employs TRBV10-3 and TRBJ2-5; D is unclear. From germline, CDR1 is ENHRY and CDR2 SYGVKD. Trimming left V 0 bases short and J 0 bases short, with 5 bases between. CDR3 size: 14 residues. DNA for the CDR3: TGTGCCATCAGTGAGTCGGGCAACCAAGAGACCCAGTACTTC. Translated: CAISESGNQETQYF.

V gene TRBV4-2 combines with J gene TRBJ2-5; a possible D gene is TRBD2 (6 bases). The CDR3 length is 18 residues. Trimming cost V 1 base and J 1 base, with 19 bases left between them. Germline V gene lookup returns CDR1 LGHNA and CDR2 YNFKEQ. Here the CDR3 reads CASSQGGRREVGQETQYF. CDR3 in DNA: TGTGCCAGCAGCCAAGGGGGTCGGAGGGAGGTGGGCCAAGAGACCCAGTACTTC.

V usage is TRBV6-6 and J usage is TRBJ1-3; D is undetermined. CDR1 MNHNY and CDR2 SVGAGI come from the germline V gene (reference sequence). Trimming removed 5 bases at V and 4 bases at J, with 3 bases between. This CDR3 contains 11 residues. For the CDR3, the DNA is TGTGCCAGCAGTGAGGGAAACACCATATATTTT. Translating it yields CASSEGNTIYF.

This clone was observed a single time. The J gene is TRBJ1-6, the V gene TRBV5-4, with D perhaps TRBD1 (6 bases). This CDR3 spans 17 amino acids. Per germline, CDR1 SGHNT and CDR2 YYREEE (reference sequence). Trimming removed 3 bases at V and 0 bases at J, with 13 bases between. The CDR3 DNA reads as TGTGCCAGCAGCTCCACAGGGAGAAGCTCCTATAATTCACCCCTCCACTTT. This sequence encodes CASSSTGRSSYNSPLHF.

For this clone: Other nucleotide sequences in the sample specify the same CDR3. The rearrangement uses TRBV7-9 and TRBJ1-5; D is perhaps TRBD1 (5 bases). Germline V gene data show CDR1 as SEHNR and CDR2 as FQNEAQ (reference sequence). The CDR3 has 13 residues. Trimming stripped 0 bases from V and 7 bases from J, with 7 bases between. In DNA form, the CDR3 reads TGTGCCAGCAGCTTAGCCGGGGGACAGCCCCAGCATTTT. Its protein product is CASSLAGGQPQHF.

The V gene is TRBV5-4, the J gene TRBJ2-1, with 9 bases matching TRBD1. V dropped 2 bases and J dropped 9; count of bases not matched to a gene: 9. Germline V gene sequence: CDR1 SGHNT, CDR2 YYREEE (reference sequence). The CDR3 contains 15 residues. The CDR3 sequence: CASSFGTGPRGEQFF. The DNA of the CDR3 is TGTGCCAGCAGCTTCGGGACAGGGCCAAGAGGTGAGCAGTTCTTC.

The chain carries TRBV18 and TRBJ1-5; 9 bases agree with TRBD1. CDR1 is KGHSH and CDR2 is LQKENI in the germline V gene. The V gene end was trimmed by 3 bases and the J gene end by 3 bases; junction bases not matched to a gene: 6. This CDR3 is built from 16 residues. The CDR3 DNA is TGTGCCAGCTCACCCGGGGGACAGGGTAACAATCAGCCCCAGCATTTT. Translated, it gives CASSPGGQGNNQPQHF.

This clone appeared a few times. The chain joins TRBV7-3 to TRBJ1-1; TRBD1 aligns across 9 bases. CDR3 length: 14 residues. V was clipped by 8 bases and J by 1 base; unmatched bases: 5. The germline V gene has CDR1 SGHTA and CDR2 FQGTGA. The CDR3 reads CASGQGQGNTEAFF. Here the CDR3 DNA reads TGTGCCAGCGGACAGGGACAGGGGAACACTGAAGCTTTCTTT.

The chain combines TRBV5-6 with TRBJ1-1; D is undetermined. Germline V gene sequence: CDR1 SGHDT, CDR2 YYEEEE. CDR3 length: 14 residues. Trimming stripped 3 bases from V and 6 bases from J, with 15 bases between. The chain's CDR3 is CASSSTVATPEAFF. CDR3 bases: TGTGCCAGCAGCTCAACCGTAGCAACCCCTGAAGCTTTCTTT.

The chain links TRBV3-1 (or the pseudogene TRBV3-2) to TRBJ2-7, with D possibly matching TRBD2 (6 bases). Germline values: CDR1 LGHDT, CDR2 YNNKEL (reference sequence). Trimming left V 3 bases short and J 2 bases short, with 8 bases between. The CDR3 sequence is 13 residues long. CDR3 DNA sequence: TGTGCCAGCAGCCAGCTAGCGACCTACGAGCAGTACTTC. This codes for CASSQLATYEQYF.

The chain has TRBV2 and TRBJ2-1; the D gene is possibly TRBD1 (6 bases). The germline V and J ends were trimmed by 5 bases and 2 bases, with 10 bases remaining between them. The CDR3 sequence is 14 residues long. Germline values: CDR1 SNHLY, CDR2 FYNNEI. For the CDR3, the DNA is TGTGCCAGCAGTCCCCAGGGGACCTACAATGAGCAGTTCTTC. It specifies CASSPQGTYNEQFF.

The chain links TRBV5-1 to TRBJ2-7, with a tentative D call TRBD2 (7 bases). The V end lost 1 base, the J end lost 2 bases, and 16 bases lay between the germline ends. Looked up from germline, CDR1 is SGHRS and CDR2 is YFSETQ. The CDR3 is 16 amino acids. CDR3 in DNA: TGCGCCAGCAGCTTGTATGCACAGGGAGGGCCCTACGAGCAGTACTTC. Its protein is CASSLYAQGGPYEQYF.

The CDR3 nucleotides are TGTGCCAGCAGACTCACAACTAATGAAAAACTGTTTTTT. The encoded protein is CASRLTTNEKLFF. The chain combines TRBV2 with TRBJ1-4, with no clear D. The ends were cut back, 6 bases at V and 0 bases at J, with 5 bases in the middle. The CDR3 covers 13 residues. CDR1 SNHLY and CDR2 FYNNEI come from the germline V gene. The full variable domain, with the rest looked up from reference TRBV2 and TRBJ1-4, is EPEVTQTPSHQVTQMGQEVILRCVPISNHLYFYWYRQILGQKVEFLVSFYNNEISEKSEIFDDQFSVERPDGSNFTLKIRSTKLEDSAMYFCASRLTTNEKLFFGSGTQLSVL.

This clone was seen only once. The rearrangement uses TRBV5-1 and TRBJ1-1; D possibly corresponds to TRBD1 (5 bases). CDR1 is SGHRS and CDR2 is YFSETQ in the germline V gene. The length of the CDR3 is 15 residues. With 1 base removed from V and 1 base from J, the gap between germline ends came to 11 bases. CDR3 amino acids: CASSLSGTQNTEAFF. For the CDR3, the DNA is TGCGCCAGCAGCTTGAGTGGGACTCAGAACACTGAAGCTTTCTTT.

J is TRBJ2-2 and V is TRBV10-1, with 9 positions matching TRBD1. This CDR3 region has 17 residues. CDR1 is WNHNN and CDR2 is SYGVQD in the germline V gene (reference sequence). The V and J ends lost 4 bases and 1 base, in that order; junction bases with no gene match: 7. CDR3 loop: CASSATPGQGNTGELFF. The CDR3, as DNA: TGCGCCAGCAGTGCTACCCCGGGACAGGGGAACACCGGGGAGCTGTTTTTT.

About this clone itself: This sample also contains other DNA sequences that code for the same CDR3. The chain has TRBV12-3 or TRBV12-4 and TRBJ1-4; D ambiguous. The germline V and J ends were trimmed by 6 bases and 2 bases, with 7 bases remaining between them. The CDR3 is 13 amino acids. Here the CDR3 DNA reads TGTGCCAGCAGCTCGGGGACTAATGAAAAACTGTTTTTT. As protein: CASSSGTNEKLFF.